These T cell receptor beta chains were read from a single sample in a study of cytomegalovirus exposure and HLA in healthy donors. Only in-frame clones appear in the TCRdb table, and some are missing; sequencing was by immunoSEQ multiplex PCR. The sample comprises 95,000 to 150,000 clones, around 75% of which are singletons, and roughly 9% rests with the top ten. What was sequenced was PBMCs. These TCRs come from a woman aged 50 to 65 in good health and CMV-seropositive. CDR3s include the opening cysteine and the closing phenylalanine or tryptophan. A D gene is named only where the DNA matches it firmly. The size field is filled for only some rows; it gives once, few, many or a size class.

>-|-|TRBJ2-7|TRBV5-8
CASSLQDF
TGTGCCAGCAGCTTACAGGATTTC
>-|TRBD1|TRBJ1-4|TRBV6-1
CASSEARGRGPLGEKLFF
TGTGCCAGCAGTGAAGCTCGGGGCAGGGGGCCTTTGGGTGAAAAACTGTTTTTT
>-|-|TRBJ2-5|TRBV9
CASSVGPPGQETQYF
TGTGCCAGCAGCGTAGGTCCGCCAGGCCAAGAGACCCAGTACTTC
>-|-|TRBJ2-6|TRBV5-1
CASSLAPLERSGANVLTF
TGCGCCAGCAGCTTGGCTCCACTCGAACGCTCTGGGGCCAACGTCCTGACTTTC
>-|TRBD1|TRBJ1-3|TRBV29-1
CSVTGASSGNTIYF
TGCAGCGTTACAGGGGCAAGCTCTGGAAACACCATATATTTT
>few|TRBD1|TRBJ1-2|TRBV2
CASIGGGGAGGYTF
TGTGCCAGCATCGGCGGAGGGGGCGCAGGGGGCTACACCTTC
>-|-|TRBJ2-1|TRBV7-3
CASSLGSPSYNEQFF
TGTGCCAGCAGCTTAGGGAGCCCATCCTACAATGAGCAGTTCTTC
>-|-|TRBJ2-7|TRBV7-8
CASSPERSEQYF
TGTGCCAGCAGCCCGGAGCGGTCCGAGCAGTACTTC
>-|TRBD2|TRBJ2-2|TRBV5-1
CASSLDGGRRTGELFF
TGCGCCAGCAGCTTGGATGGCGGGAGGCGCACCGGGGAGCTGTTTTTT
>-|TRBD2|TRBJ2-2|TRBV6-5
CASRLLAGASGELFF
TGTGCCAGCAGATTACTAGCGGGAGCTTCCGGGGAGCTGTTTTTT
>-|TRBD2|TRBJ2-7|TRBV5-1
CASSSWTRRDNEQYF
TGCGCCAGCAGCTCCTGGACTAGGAGAGATAACGAGCAGTACTTC
>-|TRBD2|TRBJ2-3|TRBV10-3
CAISEPGLADSTDTQYF
TGTGCCATCAGTGAGCCAGGACTAGCAGATAGCACAGATACGCAGTATTTT
>once|-|TRBJ1-1|TRBV2
CASGGGLVNTEAFF
TGTGCCAGCGGAGGAGGGTTGGTGAACACTGAAGCTTTCTTT
>-|-|TRBJ2-7|TRBV20-1
CSARATYEQYF
TGCAGTGCTAGAGCTACCTACGAGCAGTACTTC
>-|-|TRBJ2-7|TRBV7-2
CASSLYGGSYEQYF
TGTGCCAGCAGCTTATACGGGGGTTCCTACGAGCAGTACTTC
>-|TRBD1|TRBJ1-2|TRBV5-4
CASSGWTGKSYGYTF
TGTGCCAGCAGCGGATGGACAGGGAAGTCGTATGGCTACACCTTC
>-|-|TRBJ1-1|TRBV30
CAWSVRGAGNTEAFF
TGTGCCTGGAGTGTACGGGGGGCGGGGAACACTGAAGCTTTCTTT
>-|-|TRBJ1-1|TRBV27
CASSLGGGGPPEAFF
TGTGCCAGCAGTTTAGGGGGAGGGGGGCCCCCCGAAGCTTTCTTT
>-|-|TRBJ1-4|TRBV28
CASSGVRGEKLFF
TGTGCCAGCAGTGGGGTTAGGGGGGAAAAACTGTTTTTT
>-|-|TRBJ1-1|TRBV5-4
CASSPKGGWNTEAFF
TGTGCCAGCAGCCCTAAAGGAGGGTGGAACACTGAAGCTTTCTTT
>-|-|TRBJ2-2|TRBV15
CATSRDLEGGGELFF
TGTGCCACCAGCAGAGATTTGGAAGGCGGCGGGGAGCTGTTTTTT
>-|TRBD1|TRBJ2-5|TRBV19
CASSIAGQGETQYF
TGTGCCAGTAGTATCGCCGGACAGGGGGAGACCCAGTACTTC
>-|TRBD1|TRBJ1-2|TRBV11-2
CASSSLGQGPTNYGYTF
TGTGCCAGCAGCTCGCTGGGACAGGGGCCAACCAACTATGGCTACACCTTC
>-|-|TRBJ1-1|TRBV10-3
CAISDRASYDMNTEAFF
TGTGCCATCAGTGACAGGGCCAGCTACGATATGAACACTGAAGCTTTCTTT
>-|TRBD2|TRBJ2-2|TRBV11-3
CASCASGGSRTGELFF
TGTGCCAGCTGTGCGAGCGGGGGTAGTAGGACCGGGGAGCTGTTTTTT
>-|TRBD2|TRBJ2-1|TRBV9
CASSVYPTSGPYNEQFF
TGTGCCAGCAGCGTTTACCCGACTAGCGGGCCCTACAATGAGCAGTTCTTC
>few|-|TRBJ1-3|TRBV9
CASSPSGGYDSGNTIYF
TGTGCCAGCAGCCCCTCGGGGGGGTACGACTCTGGAAACACCATATATTTT
>-|-|TRBJ1-1|TRBV7-2
CASSLTPNRVNTEAFF
TGTGCCAGCAGCTTAACGCCCAACCGGGTGAACACTGAAGCTTTCTTT
>few|TRBD1|TRBJ1-1|TRBV4-3
CASSQAGTGGAFF
TGCGCCAGCAGCCAAGCCGGGACAGGGGGAGCTTTCTTT
>-|-|TRBJ2-1|TRBV7-2
CASSSPGLGQFF
TGTGCCAGCAGCTCCCCGGGACTGGGGCAGTTCTTC
>-|-|TRBJ1-6|TRBV14
CASSQSPGLPPSPLHF
TGTGCCAGCAGCCAAAGTCCAGGGCTCCCCCCTTCACCCCTCCACTTT
>once|TRBD1|TRBJ1-2|TRBV6-5
CASSYSGQGHYGYTF
TGTGCCAGCAGTTACTCGGGACAGGGGCACTATGGCTACACCTTC
>-|TRBD1|TRBJ2-7|TRBV5-1
CASSPTGVSPEQYF
TGCGCCAGCAGCCCGACAGGGGTTTCTCCCGAGCAGTACTTC